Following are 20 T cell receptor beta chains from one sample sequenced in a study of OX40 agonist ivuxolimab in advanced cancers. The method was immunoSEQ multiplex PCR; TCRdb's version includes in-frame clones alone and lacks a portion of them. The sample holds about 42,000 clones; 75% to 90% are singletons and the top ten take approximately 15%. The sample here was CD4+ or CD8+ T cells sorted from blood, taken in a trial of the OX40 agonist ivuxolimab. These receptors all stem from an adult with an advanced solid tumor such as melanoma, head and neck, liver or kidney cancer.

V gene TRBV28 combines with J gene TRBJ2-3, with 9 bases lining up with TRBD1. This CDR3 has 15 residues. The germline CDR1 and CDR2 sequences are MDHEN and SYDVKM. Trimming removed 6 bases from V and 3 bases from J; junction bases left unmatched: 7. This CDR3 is CASSSGQGMTDTQYF. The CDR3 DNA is TGTGCCAGCAGCTCGGGACAGGGAATGACAGATACGCAGTATTTT.

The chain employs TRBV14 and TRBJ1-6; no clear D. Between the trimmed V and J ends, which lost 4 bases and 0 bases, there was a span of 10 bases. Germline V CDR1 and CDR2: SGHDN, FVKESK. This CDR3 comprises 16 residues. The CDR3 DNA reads TGTGCCAGCAGCCTCCTTACGAGCTCCTATAATTCACCCCTCCACTTT. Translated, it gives CASSLLTSSYNSPLHF. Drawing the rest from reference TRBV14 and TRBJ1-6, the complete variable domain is EAGVTQFPSHSVIEKGQTVTLRCDPISGHDNLYWYRRVMGKEIKFLLHFVKESKQDESGMPNNRFLAERTGGTYSTLKVQPAELEDSGVYFCASSLLTSSYNSPLHFGNGTRLTVT.

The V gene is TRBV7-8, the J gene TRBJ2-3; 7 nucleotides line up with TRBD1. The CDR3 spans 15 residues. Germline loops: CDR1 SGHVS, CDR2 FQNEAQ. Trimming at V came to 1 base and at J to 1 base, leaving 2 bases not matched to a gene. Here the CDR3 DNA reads TGTGCCAGCAGCTTAGAGGGGGCACGCACAGATACGCAGTATTTT. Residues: CASSLEGARTDTQYF.

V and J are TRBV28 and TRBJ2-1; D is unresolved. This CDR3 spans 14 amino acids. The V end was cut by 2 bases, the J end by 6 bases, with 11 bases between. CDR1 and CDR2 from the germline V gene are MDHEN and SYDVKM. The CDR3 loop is CASSLLLLTNEQFF. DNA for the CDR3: TGTGCCAGCAGTTTACTCCTTCTGACCAATGAGCAGTTCTTC.

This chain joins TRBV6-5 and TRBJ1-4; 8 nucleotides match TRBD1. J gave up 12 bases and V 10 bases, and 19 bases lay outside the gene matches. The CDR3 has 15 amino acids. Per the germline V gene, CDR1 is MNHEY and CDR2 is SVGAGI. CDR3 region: CATSTWGQAGRELFF. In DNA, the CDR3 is TGTGCCACTTCGACCTGGGGACAGGCAGGGAGGGAACTGTTTTTT.

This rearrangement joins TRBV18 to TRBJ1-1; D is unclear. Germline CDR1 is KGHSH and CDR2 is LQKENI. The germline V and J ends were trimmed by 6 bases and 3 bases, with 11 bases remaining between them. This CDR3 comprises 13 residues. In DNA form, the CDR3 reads TGTGCCAGCTCGCCCGCTTCGGACACTGAAGCTTTCTTT. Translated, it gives CASSPASDTEAFF. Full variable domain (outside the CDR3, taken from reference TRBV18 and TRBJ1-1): NAGVMQNPRHLVRRRGQEARLRCSPMKGHSHVYWYRQLPEEGLKFMVYLQKENIIDESGMPKERFSAEFPKEGPSILRIQQVVRGDSAAYFCASSPASDTEAFFGQGTRLTVV.

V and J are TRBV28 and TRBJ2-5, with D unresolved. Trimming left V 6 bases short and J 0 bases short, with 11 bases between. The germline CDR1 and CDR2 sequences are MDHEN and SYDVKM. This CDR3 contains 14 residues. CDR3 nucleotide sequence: TGTGCCAGCAGCCTACGGTGGGACCAAGAGACCCAGTACTTC. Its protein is CASSLRWDQETQYF.

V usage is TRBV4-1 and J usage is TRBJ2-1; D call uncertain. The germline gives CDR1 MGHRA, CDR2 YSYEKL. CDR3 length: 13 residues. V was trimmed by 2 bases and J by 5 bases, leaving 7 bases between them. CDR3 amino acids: CASSQLGNNEQFF. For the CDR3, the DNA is TGCGCCAGCAGCCAACTGGGTAACAATGAGCAGTTCTTC.

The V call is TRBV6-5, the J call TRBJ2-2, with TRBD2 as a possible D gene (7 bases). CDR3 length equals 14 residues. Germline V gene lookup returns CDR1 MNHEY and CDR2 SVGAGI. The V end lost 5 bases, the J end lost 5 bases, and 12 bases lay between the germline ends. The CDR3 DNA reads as TGTGCCAGCAGTATTGCGGGGGCTACCGGGGAGCTGTTTTTT. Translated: CASSIAGATGELFF.

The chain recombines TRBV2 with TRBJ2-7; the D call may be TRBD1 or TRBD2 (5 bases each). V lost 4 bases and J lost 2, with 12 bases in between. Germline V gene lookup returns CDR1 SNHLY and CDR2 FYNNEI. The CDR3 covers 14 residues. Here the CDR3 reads CASSGMGTPYEQYV. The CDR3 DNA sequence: TGTGCCAGCAGTGGGATGGGGACCCCCTACGAGCAGTACGTC.

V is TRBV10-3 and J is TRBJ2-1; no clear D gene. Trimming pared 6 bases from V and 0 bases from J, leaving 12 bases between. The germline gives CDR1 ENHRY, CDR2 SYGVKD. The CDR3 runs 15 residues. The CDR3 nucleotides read TGTGCCATCAGCAATGACATAAACTCCTACAATGAGCAGTTCTTC. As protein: CAISNDINSYNEQFF.

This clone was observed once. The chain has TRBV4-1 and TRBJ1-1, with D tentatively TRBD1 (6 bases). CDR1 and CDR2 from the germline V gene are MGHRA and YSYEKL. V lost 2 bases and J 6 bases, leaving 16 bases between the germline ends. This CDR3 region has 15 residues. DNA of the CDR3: TGCGCCAGCAGCCAATTACAGGGCGAAAGAGCTGAAGCTTTCTTT. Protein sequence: CASSQLQGERAEAFF.

The CDR3, as DNA: TGTGCCAGCAGTTACTCCGGACAGGGAGGTGGCTACACCTTC. Protein: CASSYSGQGGGYTF. The J gene is TRBJ1-2, the V gene TRBV6-5, with 8 bases that match TRBD1. V dropped 0 bases and J dropped 7; count of bases not matched to a gene: 4. The CDR3 spans 14 residues. Germline V gene sequence: CDR1 MNHEY, CDR2 SVGAGI.

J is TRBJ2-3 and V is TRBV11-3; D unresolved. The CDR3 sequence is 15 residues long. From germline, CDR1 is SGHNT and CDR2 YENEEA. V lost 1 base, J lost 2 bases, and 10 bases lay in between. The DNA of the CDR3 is TGTGCCAGCAGCTTAGGCAGATACTCCACAGATACGCAGTATTTT. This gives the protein CASSLGRYSTDTQYF.

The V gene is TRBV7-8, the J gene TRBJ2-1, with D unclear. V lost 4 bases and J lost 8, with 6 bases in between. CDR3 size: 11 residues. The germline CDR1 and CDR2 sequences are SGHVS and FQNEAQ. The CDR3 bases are TGTGCCAGCAGCTCGTGGGATGAGCAGTTCTTC. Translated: CASSSWDEQFF.

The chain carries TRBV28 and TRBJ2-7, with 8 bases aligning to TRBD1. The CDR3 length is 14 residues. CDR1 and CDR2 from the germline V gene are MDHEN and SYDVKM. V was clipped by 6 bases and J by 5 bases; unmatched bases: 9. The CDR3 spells CASRGGQGSDEQYV. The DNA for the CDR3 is TGTGCCAGCAGAGGAGGACAGGGTTCCGACGAGCAGTACGTC.

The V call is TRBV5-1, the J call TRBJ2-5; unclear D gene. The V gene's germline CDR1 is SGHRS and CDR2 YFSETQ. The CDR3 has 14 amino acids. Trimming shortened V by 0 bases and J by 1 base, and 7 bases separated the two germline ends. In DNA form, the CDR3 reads TGCGCCAGCAGCTTGGTTCATTTCCAAGAGACCCAGTACTTC. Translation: CASSLVHFQETQYF.

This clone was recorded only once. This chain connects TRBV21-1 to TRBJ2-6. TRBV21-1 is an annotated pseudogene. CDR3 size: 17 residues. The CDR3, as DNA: TGTGCCAGCAGCAAAGGTGAAATGTGCTCTGGGGCCAACGTCCTGACTTTC. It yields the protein CASSKGEMCSGANVLTF.

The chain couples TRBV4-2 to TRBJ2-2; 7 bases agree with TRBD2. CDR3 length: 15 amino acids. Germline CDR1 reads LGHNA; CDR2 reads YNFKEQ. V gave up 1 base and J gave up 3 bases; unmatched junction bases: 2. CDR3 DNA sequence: TGTGCCAGCAGCCAAGGACTAGCCGACACCGGGGAGCTGTTTTTT. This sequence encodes CASSQGLADTGELFF.

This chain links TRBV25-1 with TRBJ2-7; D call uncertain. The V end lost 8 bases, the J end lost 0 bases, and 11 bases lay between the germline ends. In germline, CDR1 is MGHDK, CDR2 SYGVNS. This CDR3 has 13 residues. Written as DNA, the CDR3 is TGTGCCAGCGCACAGCAGTCCTCCTACGAGCAGTACTTC. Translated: CASAQQSSYEQYF.